The T cell receptor (beta chain) under discussion was sequenced for a study of human versus mouse CDR3 diversity and MHC coevolution. Study conclusions and caveats: Clonal inequality was lowest in most of the three human donors. iCHAO1 estimated the human TCR beta repertoire at about 1.6 million clonotypes. On average, humans showed more CDR3 deletions and insertions than mice.

Comment on this clone: Its antigen is unknown.

The repertoire was sequenced with immunoSEQ multiplex PCR; TCRdb's copy has only in-frame clones and lacks some. The sample holds tens of thousands of clones, about 94% seen once. The germline V gene encodes CDR1 LNHDA and CDR2 SQIVND (reference sequence). V gave up 7 bases and J gave up 0 bases, with 22 bases separating them. The CDR3 totals 18 residues. Sequenced input: naive CD4+ T cells from blood. Subset of the sample: CD45RO-negative CD62L-positive naive CD4 T cells. The source of this sequence is a person in their sixties in good health. This sequence joins TRBV19 and TRBJ1-5; no clear D. The CDR3 region is CASKVRETWDFSNQPQHF. The CDR3 region has the DNA TGTGCCAGTAAGGTTCGGGAGACATGGGATTTTAGCAATCAGCCCCAGCATTTT.